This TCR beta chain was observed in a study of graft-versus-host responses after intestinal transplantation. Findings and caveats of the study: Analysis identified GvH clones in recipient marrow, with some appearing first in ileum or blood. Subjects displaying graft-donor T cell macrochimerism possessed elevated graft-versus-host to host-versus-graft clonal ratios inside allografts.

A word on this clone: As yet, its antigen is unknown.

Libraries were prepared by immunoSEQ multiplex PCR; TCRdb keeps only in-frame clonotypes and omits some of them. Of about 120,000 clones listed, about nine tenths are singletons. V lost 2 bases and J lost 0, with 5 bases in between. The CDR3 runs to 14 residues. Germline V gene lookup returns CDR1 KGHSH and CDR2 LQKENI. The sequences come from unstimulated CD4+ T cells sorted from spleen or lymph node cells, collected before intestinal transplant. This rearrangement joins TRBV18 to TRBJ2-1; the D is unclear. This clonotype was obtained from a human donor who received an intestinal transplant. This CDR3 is CASSPMSSYNEQFF. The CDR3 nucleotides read TGTGCCAGCTCACCAATGAGCTCCTACAATGAGCAGTTCTTC.